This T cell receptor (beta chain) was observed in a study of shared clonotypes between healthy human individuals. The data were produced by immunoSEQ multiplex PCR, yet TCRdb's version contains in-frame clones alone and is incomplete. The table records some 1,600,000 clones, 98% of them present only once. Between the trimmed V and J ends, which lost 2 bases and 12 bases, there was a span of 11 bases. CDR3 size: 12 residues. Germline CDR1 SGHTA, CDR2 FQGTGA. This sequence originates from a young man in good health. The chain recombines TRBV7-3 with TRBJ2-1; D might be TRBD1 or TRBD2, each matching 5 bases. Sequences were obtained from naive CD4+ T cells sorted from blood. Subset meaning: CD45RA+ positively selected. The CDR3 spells CASSLFSGPQFF. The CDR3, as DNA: TGTGCCAGCAGCTTATTCTCGGGGCCGCAGTTCTTC.